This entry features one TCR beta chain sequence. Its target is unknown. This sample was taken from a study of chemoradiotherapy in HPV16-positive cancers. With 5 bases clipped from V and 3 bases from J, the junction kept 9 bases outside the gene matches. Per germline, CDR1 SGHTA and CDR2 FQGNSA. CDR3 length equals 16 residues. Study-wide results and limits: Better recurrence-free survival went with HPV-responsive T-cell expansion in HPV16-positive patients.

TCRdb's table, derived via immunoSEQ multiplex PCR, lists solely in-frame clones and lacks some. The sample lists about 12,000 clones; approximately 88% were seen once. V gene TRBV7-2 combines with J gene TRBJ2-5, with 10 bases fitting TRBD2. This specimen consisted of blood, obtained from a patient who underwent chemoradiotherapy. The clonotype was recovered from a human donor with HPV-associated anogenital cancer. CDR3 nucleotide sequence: TGTGCCAGCAGCCCACTTGTTAGCGGGGGGAAAGAGACCCAGTACTTC. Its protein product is CASSPLVSGGKETQYF. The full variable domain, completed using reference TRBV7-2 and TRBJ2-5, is GAGVSQSPSNKVTEKGKDVELRCDPISGHTALYWYRQSLGQGLEFLIYFQGNSAPDKSGLPSDRFSAERTGGSVSTLTIQRTQQEDSAVYLCASSPLVSGGKETQYFGPGTRLLVL.